The rows below give T cell receptor beta chains drawn from one sample of a study of graft-versus-host responses after intestinal transplantation. TCRdb's table, derived via immunoSEQ multiplex PCR, lists solely in-frame clones and lacks some. The sample lists roughly 110,000 clones, 85% to 95% occurring once. These receptors have no known antigen. The sample was unstimulated CD4+ T cells sorted from spleen or lymph node cells, taken before transplant. These receptors were obtained from a human donor who was the organ donor for an intestinal transplant. The CDR3 runs from the conserved cysteine through the conserved F or W. Each record gives: D gene, V gene, CDR3 length, J gene, clone size, CDR3 protein, CDR3 DNA. D genes are given only for firm matches. Clone size is not always given. Where it is, it says once, few, many or a class for expanded clones.

>NA|TRBV30|14|TRBJ1-2|NA
CAWTRTESPYGYTF
TGTGCCTGGACTAGGACAGAGTCGCCCTATGGCTACACCTTC
>NA|TRBV30|12|TRBJ1-1|NA
CAWSKGNTEAFF
TGTGCCTGGAGTAAAGGGAACACTGAAGCTTTCTTT
>TRBD1|TRBV30|16|TRBJ2-1|NA
CAWSVSRTGVGNEQFF
TGTGCCTGGAGTGTATCCCGGACAGGGGTCGGCAATGAGCAGTTCTTC
>NA|TRBV5-1|14|TRBJ2-5|NA
CASRPAGLQETQYF
TGCGCCAGCAGGCCCGCGGGGCTACAAGAGACCCAGTACTTC
>NA|TRBV19|15|TRBJ1-1|NA
CASSAWSDWDTEAFF
TGTGCCAGTAGTGCATGGAGTGACTGGGACACTGAAGCTTTCTTT
>NA|TRBV19|14|TRBJ2-1|NA
CASIATRADNEQFF
TGTGCCAGTATAGCAACTAGGGCAGACAATGAGCAGTTCTTC
>NA|TRBV6-5|15|TRBJ2-1|NA
CASSTPSGRRNEQFF
TGTGCCAGCAGTACCCCTTCTGGGAGGAGGAATGAGCAGTTCTTC
>TRBD1|TRBV11-3|16|TRBJ2-5|NA
CASSCSPTGYQETQYF
TGTGCCAGCAGCTGTAGCCCGACAGGGTACCAAGAGACCCAGTACTTC
>NA|TRBV20-1|11|TRBJ2-7|NA
CSARIAYEQYF
TGCAGTGCTAGAATAGCCTACGAGCAGTACTTC
>NA|TRBV30|14|TRBJ2-5|once
CAWSVAPRGETQYF
TGTGCCTGGAGTGTTGCCCCGAGGGGAGAGACCCAGTACTTC
>NA|TRBV2|12|TRBJ2-3|NA
CASSEQGNRQYF
TGTGCCAGCAGTGAACAGGGAAATAGGCAGTATTTT
>TRBD2|TRBV5-1|16|TRBJ2-5|NA
CASSLDAGGLLETQYF
TGCGCCAGCAGCTTGGATGCGGGAGGCCTTTTAGAGACCCAGTACTTC
>NA|TRBV6-6|12|TRBJ2-3|NA
CASSYSGQTQYF
TGTGCCAGCAGTTACTCAGGACAAACGCAGTATTTT
>NA|TRBV6-1|11|TRBJ2-7|NA
CASSRYYEQYF
TGTGCCAGCAGCCGGTACTACGAGCAGTACTTC
>NA|TRBV11-2|17|TRBJ2-7|NA
CASSFNPTRDGTYEQYF
TGTGCCAGCAGCTTTAACCCAACCCGGGACGGGACCTACGAGCAGTACTTC
>TRBD1|TRBV5-4|14|TRBJ2-7|few
CASSAGQGPYEQYF
TGTGCCAGCAGCGCCGGACAGGGTCCCTACGAGCAGTACTTC
>NA|TRBV1|14|TRBJ2-1|NA
CTSSPSGSYNEQFF
TGCACCAGCAGCCCTAGCGGCTCCTACAATGAGCAGTTCTTC
>TRBD2|TRBV19|13|TRBJ2-3|NA
CASRTSGRDTQYF
TGTGCCAGTAGGACTAGCGGGAGAGATACGCAGTATTTT
>NA|TRBV7-9|16|TRBJ2-6|NA
CASSRLQGSGANVLTF
TGTGCCAGCAGCCGATTACAGGGCAGTGGGGCCAACGTCCTGACTTTC
>NA|TRBV27|16|TRBJ2-7|NA
CASSLYGGIFSYEQYF
TGTGCCAGCAGTTTATATGGGGGCATCTTCTCCTACGAGCAGTACTTC
>NA|TRBV6-1|12|TRBJ2-1|NA
CASSARYNEQFF
TGTGCCAGCAGCGCTCGCTACAATGAGCAGTTCTTC
>TRBD2|TRBV5-1|16|TRBJ2-3|NA
CASSPGLAGVTDTQYF
TGCGCCAGCAGCCCAGGACTAGCGGGAGTAACAGATACGCAGTATTTT
>TRBD2|TRBV5-1|15|TRBJ2-2|NA
CASSLLAGANGELFF
TGCGCCAGCAGCTTACTAGCGGGAGCGAACGGGGAGCTGTTTTTT
>TRBD2|TRBV7-9|17|TRBJ2-3|NA
CASSPWGLAGVTDTQYF
TGTGCCAGCAGCCCCTGGGGACTAGCGGGAGTCACAGATACGCAGTATTTT
>NA|TRBV7-3|13|TRBJ2-7|NA
CASSFRVLGEQYF
TGTGCCAGCAGCTTCCGGGTCCTCGGGGAGCAGTACTTC
>NA|TRBV15|17|TRBJ2-2|NA
CATSRTPSKGNTGELFF
TGTGCCACCAGCAGAACCCCTAGCAAGGGGAACACCGGGGAGCTGTTTTTT
>NA|TRBV29-1|13|TRBJ2-5|NA
CSAGGTVNQGQYF
TGCAGCGCTGGGGGAACCGTCAATCAGGGCCAGTACTTC
>NA|TRBV10-3|14|TRBJ2-2|NA
CAISARDTTGELFF
TGTGCCATCAGTGCTAGGGATACCACCGGGGAGCTGTTTTTT
>NA|TRBV6-4|14|TRBJ2-5|NA
CASSDLGDQETQYF
TGTGCCAGCAGTGACCTGGGGGACCAAGAGACCCAGTACTTC
>TRBD1|TRBV11-2|15|TRBJ2-1|NA
CASSLVGQGYNEQFF
TGTGCCAGCAGCTTAGTCGGACAGGGGTACAATGAGCAGTTCTTC
>NA|TRBV9|15|TRBJ2-2|NA
CASSVIGSGTGELFF
TGTGCCAGCAGCGTAATCGGGAGTGGAACCGGGGAGCTGTTTTTT
>NA|TRBV5-1|14|TRBJ2-7|NA
CASSLGAEVSEQYF
TGCGCCAGCAGCCTGGGAGCGGAAGTGAGCGAGCAGTACTTC
>TRBD2|TRBV30|16|TRBJ2-1|NA
CAWSLAGAVTYNEQFF
TGTGCCTGGAGTCTAGCGGGAGCGGTCACCTACAATGAGCAGTTCTTC
>NA|TRBV7-7|14|TRBJ2-1|NA
CASSSIGLSNEQFF
TGTGCCAGCAGCTCAATAGGCCTCAGTAATGAGCAGTTCTTC
>NA|TRBV12-5|10|TRBJ1-2|NA
CARRTDGYTF
TGTGCTCGGAGGACAGATGGCTACACCTTC
>NA|TRBV28|12|TRBJ1-1|NA
CASSFSGTEAFF
TGTGCCAGCAGTTTCTCGGGGACTGAAGCTTTCTTT
>NA|TRBV10-3|12|TRBJ1-2|NA
CAISVYPGGYTF
TGTGCCATCAGTGTTTACCCGGGGGGCTACACCTTC
>TRBD1|TRBV25-1|18|TRBJ2-7|NA
CASSESIPRTGGYYEQYF
TGTGCCAGCAGTGAATCGATCCCCCGGACAGGGGGCTACTACGAGCAGTACTTC
>NA|TRBV5-1|15|TRBJ2-2|NA
CASSLAGENTGELFF
TGCGCCAGCAGCTTGGCGGGAGAGAACACCGGGGAGCTGTTTTTT
>NA|TRBV7-2|11|TRBJ2-5|NA
CASSRRETQYF
TGTGCCAGCAGCAGGCGAGAGACCCAGTACTTC
>NA|TRBV9|15|TRBJ1-1|NA
CASSQTTDLNTEAFF
TGTGCCAGCAGCCAAACTACAGACTTGAACACTGAAGCTTTCTTT
>NA|TRBV6-5|16|TRBJ1-1|NA
CASSSRSNRYGTEAFF
TGTGCCAGCAGTTCCAGGTCGAACAGGTATGGCACTGAAGCTTTCTTT
>TRBD2|TRBV2|13|TRBJ2-7|NA
CAGTSGRAIEQYF
TGTGCCGGGACTAGCGGGAGAGCCATAGAGCAGTACTTC
>NA|TRBV10-3|14|TRBJ2-1|NA
CAISEQVTYNEQFF
TGTGCCATCAGTGAGCAGGTTACTTACAATGAGCAGTTCTTC
>TRBD2|TRBV5-1|16|TRBJ2-3|NA
CASSLAVSGSTDTQYF
TGCGCCAGCAGCTTGGCCGTTAGCGGGAGCACAGATACGCAGTATTTT
>NA|TRBV5-1|15|TRBJ1-4|NA
CASSLGLTNWEKLFF
TGCGCCAGCAGCTTGGGACTAACCAATTGGGAAAAACTGTTTTTT
>NA|TRBV18|16|TRBJ2-5|NA
CASSPPSGLGQETQYF
TGTGCCAGCTCACCACCGTCGGGCCTCGGCCAAGAGACCCAGTACTTC
>NA|TRBV5-5|16|TRBJ2-6|NA
CASSPKRSSGANVLTF
TGTGCCAGCAGCCCAAAGCGGAGCTCTGGGGCCAACGTCCTGACTTTC
>TRBD2|TRBV6-1|16|TRBJ2-3|NA
CASSVLAGGYTDTQYF
TGTGCCAGCAGTGTACTAGCGGGAGGATACACAGATACGCAGTATTTT
>TRBD2|TRBV6-5|14|TRBJ2-7|NA
CASSPDTGGVEQYF
TGTGCCAGCAGTCCGGACACCGGGGGGGTCGAGCAATACTTC
>TRBD2|TRBV11-3|15|TRBJ2-1|once
CASSSGLAGANEQFF
TGTGCCAGCAGCTCGGGACTAGCGGGAGCCAATGAGCAGTTCTTC
>NA|TRBV30|13|TRBJ2-1|NA
CAWTPELYNEQFF
TGTGCCTGGACTCCCGAACTTTACAATGAGCAGTTCTTC
>TRBD2|TRBV25-1|16|TRBJ2-5|NA
CASSPMGGGPQETQYF
TGTGCCAGCAGCCCTATGGGGGGAGGGCCCCAAGAGACCCAGTACTTC
>TRBD2|TRBV5-4|16|TRBJ2-5|NA
CASSFFRVAGNEPQYF
TGTGCCAGCAGCTTCTTTAGGGTAGCGGGAAATGAGCCCCAGTACTTC